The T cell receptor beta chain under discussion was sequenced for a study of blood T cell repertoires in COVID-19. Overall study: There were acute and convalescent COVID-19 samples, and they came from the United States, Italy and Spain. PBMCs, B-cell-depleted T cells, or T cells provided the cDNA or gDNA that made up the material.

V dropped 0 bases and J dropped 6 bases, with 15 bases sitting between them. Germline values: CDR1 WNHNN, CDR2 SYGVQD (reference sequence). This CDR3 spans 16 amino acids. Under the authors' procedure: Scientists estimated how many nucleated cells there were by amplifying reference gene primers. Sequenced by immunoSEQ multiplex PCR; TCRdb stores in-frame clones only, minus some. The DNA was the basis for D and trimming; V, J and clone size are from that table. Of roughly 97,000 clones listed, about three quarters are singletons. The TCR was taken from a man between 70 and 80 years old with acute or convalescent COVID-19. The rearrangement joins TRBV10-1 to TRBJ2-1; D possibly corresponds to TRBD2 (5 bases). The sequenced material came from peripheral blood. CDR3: CASSESGVASGNEQFF. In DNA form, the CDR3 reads TGCGCCAGCAGTGAGTCGGGAGTAGCTTCGGGCAATGAGCAGTTCTTC.